This record covers a single T cell receptor beta chain. Time point described: pretreatment peripheral blood. This sample was included in a study of PD-L1 blockade in urothelial cancer. Study details: Males with bladder-origin urothelial cancer constituted most of the 29 patients. A median of approximately 140,000 T cells was found in the blood samples.

Produced via immunoSEQ multiplex PCR; TCRdb's table is partial and in-frame only. This table holds 54,000 or so clones, roughly 82% found once. With 5 bases removed from V and 1 base from J, the gap between germline ends came to 17 bases. The germline CDR1 and CDR2 sequences are SEHNR and FQNEAQ (reference sequence). This CDR3 region has 16 residues. This chain connects TRBV7-9 to TRBJ1-1; D is possibly TRBD1 (6 bases). The material was PBMCs, obtained around atezolizumab (anti-PD-L1) treatment. This TCR was sampled from a man over 45 with urothelial cancer. The CDR3 DNA reads TGTGCCAGCAGCGCGAGACAGGCCCTTTCGAACACTGAAGCTTTCTTT. Residues: CASSARQALSNTEAFF.